The next 31 T cell receptor beta chains were all read from a single sample in a study of blood T cells in healthy people across ages. A second about 6 to 12 cycle PCR used barcoded and J-beta primers. TCRdb analysed the 5' RACE reads with MiXCR anew, one entry per CDR3 protein. Here the sample spans fewer than 900,000 distinct CDR3 sequences, approximately 49% being singletons. Sequencing used blood. The receptors shown here come from a woman aged 60 to 75 in good health.

The J gene is TRBJ2-7, the V gene TRBV6-5, with 8 nucleotides matching TRBD1. The CDR3 is made up of 16 amino acids. The germline V gene encodes CDR1 MNHEY and CDR2 SVGAGI. V lost 0 bases to trimming and J lost 1 base; unmatched junction nucleotides: 5. The CDR3: CASSYSAGTGSYEQYF. For the CDR3, the DNA is TGTGCCAGCAGTTACTCGGCCGGGACAGGTTCCTACGAGCAGTACTTC.

The rearrangement links TRBV29-1 to TRBJ2-3; 9 nucleotides agree with TRBD2. The CDR3 covers 14 residues. With V trimmed by 6 bases and J by 3 bases, 7 bases remained unmatched. The germline V gene encodes CDR1 SQVTM and CDR2 ANQGSEA. In DNA form, the CDR3 reads TGCAGCGTAGGAGCGGGAGGTGGGACAGATACGCAGTATTTT. This sequence encodes CSVGAGGGTDTQYF.

This clonotype was observed a handful of times. The gene calls are TRBV29-1 and TRBJ1-1; the match to TRBD1 covers 7 bases. Losses at the gene ends were 7 bases for V and 2 bases for J; bases not matched to a gene: 7. This CDR3 spans 13 amino acids. Germline V lookup: CDR1 SQVTM, CDR2 ANQGSEA. CDR3 protein: CSGSGQINTEAFF. In DNA, the CDR3 is TGCAGCGGTTCGGGACAGATTAACACTGAAGCTTTCTTT.

This clonotype turned up a few times. The chain has TRBV2 and TRBJ2-4, with a weak D call TRBD1 (5 bases). The germline gives CDR1 SNHLY, CDR2 FYNNEI. The CDR3 totals 17 residues. V lost 3 bases, J lost 4 bases, and 19 bases lay in between. CDR3 region: CASSDLTGRVGKNIQYF. For the CDR3, the DNA is TGTGCCAGCAGTGACTTAACGGGCAGGGTAGGAAAAAACATTCAGTACTTC.

The chain links TRBV20-1 to TRBJ2-3, with 8 bases matching TRBD2. The CDR3 has 15 amino acids. The trim removed 3 bases at V and 6 bases at J, leaving 11 bases unmatched. Germline assignment: CDR1 DFQATT and CDR2 SNEGSKA (reference sequence). The CDR3 loop reads CSASEREPATDTQYF. DNA of the CDR3: TGCAGTGCTAGTGAGCGGGAGCCCGCCACGGATACGCAGTATTTT.

This chain joins TRBV7-2 and TRBJ1-6, with D perhaps matching TRBD1 (6 bases). The CDR3 extends over 15 amino acids. The V end was cut by 2 bases, the J end by 10 bases, with 15 bases between. Per the germline V gene, CDR1 is SGHTA and CDR2 is FQGNSA. The CDR3 region has the DNA TGTGCCAGCAGCTTATTCCGGCCAGGGGACTCACCCCTCCACTTT. Translation: CASSLFRPGDSPLHF.

The chain links TRBV12-3 or TRBV12-4 to TRBJ1-6; 11 nucleotides line up with TRBD1. CDR3 length equals 15 residues. Unmatched junction bases numbered 1, after V lost 1 base and J lost 8 bases. The DNA for the CDR3 is TGTGCCAGCAGTTTAGGGACAGGGGGCGATTCACCCCTCCACTTT. Its protein product is CASSLGTGGDSPLHF.

This clonotype showed up just once. The chain carries TRBV7-2 and TRBJ1-2; D is ambiguous. This CDR3 region has 14 residues. Germline CDR1 is SGHTA and CDR2 is FQGNSA. The V gene lost 3 bases and the J gene lost 3 bases, with 11 bases spanning the gap. The CDR3 is CASSFPGNHYGYTF. In DNA, the CDR3 is TGTGCCAGCAGCTTCCCCGGGAACCACTATGGCTACACCTTC.

J is TRBJ2-1 and V is TRBV20-1, with 11 bases identical to TRBD2. Germline CDR1 is DFQATT and CDR2 is SNEGSKA (reference sequence). Germline trimming cut 5 bases from V and 6 bases from J; bases unmatched to any gene: 6. The CDR3 consists of 14 residues. The CDR3 nucleotides are TGCAGTGCTCAAATAGCGGGGGGGCGCAATGAGCAGTTCTTC. As protein: CSAQIAGGRNEQFF.

This clonotype was observed a handful of times. The rearrangement joins TRBV28 to TRBJ2-1; D not resolved. The V end lost 5 bases, the J end lost 3 bases, and 8 bases lay between the germline ends. The CDR3 totals 13 residues. In germline, CDR1 is MDHEN, CDR2 SYDVKM. The CDR3 DNA sequence: TGTGCCAGCAGTGTGGCTAACTACAATGAGCAGTTCTTC. Residues: CASSVANYNEQFF.

The chain couples TRBV20-1 to TRBJ2-5; D is unresolved. There are 15 residues in the CDR3. Trimming left V 0 bases short and J 5 bases short, with 16 bases between. The germline V gene encodes CDR1 DFQATT and CDR2 SNEGSKA (reference sequence). CDR3 DNA sequence: TGCAGTGCTAGAGACGGATCTTCAGCGAGGGAGACCCAGTACTTC. This sequence encodes CSARDGSSARETQYF.

The CDR3 DNA reads as TGTGCCAGCCGCCCAGCAGGCTCTGGAAACACCATATATTTT. Translated, it gives CASRPAGSGNTIYF. The chain joins TRBV7-2 to TRBJ1-3, with D unresolved. The CDR3 totals 14 residues. Germline V gene sequence: CDR1 SGHTA, CDR2 FQGNSA. V dropped 8 bases and J dropped 0 bases, with 11 bases sitting between them.

This clonotype was seen once. This chain joins TRBV3-1 and TRBJ1-1; D is possibly TRBD1 (5 bases). V lost 1 base and J 2 bases, leaving 14 bases between the germline ends. CDR1 LGHDT and CDR2 YNNKEL come from the germline V gene (reference sequence). This CDR3 spans 16 amino acids. CDR3 sequence: CASSQVFSRANTEAFF. The CDR3 bases are TGTGCCAGCAGCCAAGTTTTCTCCAGGGCCAACACTGAAGCTTTCTTT.

This chain connects TRBV6-2 or TRBV6-3 to TRBJ2-4; D remains unclear. The J call may be in error: the DNA end matches TRBJ2-7 better. Germline V gives CDR1 MNHEY, CDR2 SVGEGT. The CDR3 is 13 amino acids. The CDR3 nucleotides read TGTGCCAGCAGTTACGCCCTATACTACGAGCAGTACTTC. Residues: CASSYALYYEQYF.

In its sample, this clonotype was seen once. The chain employs TRBV20-1 and TRBJ2-7; 7 nucleotides match TRBD2. The CDR3 runs to 16 residues. CDR1 is DFQATT, CDR2 SNEGSKA, per germline (reference sequence). With V trimmed by 6 bases and J by 0 bases, 14 bases remained unmatched. CDR3 in amino acids: CSALKLAGSSSYEQYF. The CDR3 DNA follows: TGCAGTGCCTTAAAATTAGCGGGCAGTAGCTCCTACGAGCAGTACTTC.

This clonotype was observed a few times. The J gene is TRBJ2-1, the V gene TRBV20-1, with 14 bases aligning to TRBD2. The germline gives CDR1 DFQATT, CDR2 SNEGSKA (reference sequence). The J segment lost 7 bases and the V segment lost 1 base, leaving 6 bases of the junction unmatched. The CDR3 spans 16 residues. The CDR3 region is CSARAPGTSGGNEQFF. CDR3 DNA: TGCAGTGCTAGAGCCCCCGGGACTAGCGGGGGAAATGAGCAGTTCTTC.

This chain uses TRBV10-3 with TRBJ2-7; 9 bases line up with TRBD1. CDR3 length: 13 amino acids. Looked up from germline, CDR1 is ENHRY and CDR2 is SYGVKD. Trimming removed 6 bases from V and 2 bases from J; junction bases left unmatched: 2. CDR3 DNA: TGTGCCATCAGAACAGGGGGCACCTACGAGCAGTACTTC. It specifies CAIRTGGTYEQYF.

The J gene is TRBJ1-2, the V gene TRBV4-2; D possibly corresponds to TRBD1 (5 bases). Deletions cut 4 bases from V and 3 bases from J, with 15 bases between. Germline V gives CDR1 LGHNA, CDR2 YNFKEQ. This CDR3 has 15 residues. The CDR3 region is CASSRTGGLDYGYTF. The CDR3 DNA reads TGTGCCAGCAGCCGCACAGGAGGTCTCGACTATGGCTACACCTTC.

J is TRBJ2-7 and V is TRBV20-1; TRBD2 agrees at 10 bases. CDR1 and CDR2 from the germline V gene are DFQATT and SNEGSKA (reference sequence). The J segment lost 3 bases and the V segment lost 0 bases, leaving 14 bases of the junction unmatched. CDR3 length: 18 residues. CDR3 nucleotide sequence: TGCAGTGCTAGAGATCTCCCTTTTACTAGCGGGATTATCTACGAGCAGTACTTC. The encoded protein is CSARDLPFTSGIIYEQYF.

This chain connects TRBV25-1 to TRBJ1-2, with D possibly matching TRBD1 (5 bases). The germline gives CDR1 MGHDK, CDR2 SYGVNS. V lost 4 bases, J lost 1 base, and 16 bases lay in between. CDR3 length: 16 residues. DNA of the CDR3: TGTGCCAGCAGTGGCCGTCGCGGGGGTATTAACTATGGCTACACCTTC. This encodes CASSGRRGGINYGYTF.

The J gene is TRBJ1-2, the V gene TRBV7-2; possibly TRBD1 for D (5 bases). This CDR3 comprises 12 residues. From germline, CDR1 is SGHTA and CDR2 FQGNSA. CDR3 residues: CACGASSYGYTF. Here the CDR3 DNA reads TGTGCTTGCGGGGCATCGAGCTATGGCTACACCTTC. Drawing the rest from reference TRBV7-2 and TRBJ1-2, the complete variable domain is GAGVSQSPSNKVTEKGKDVELRCDPISGHTALYWYRQSLGQGLEFLIYFQGNSAPDKSGLPSDRFSAERTGGSVSTLTIQRTQQEDSAVYLCACGASSYGYTFGSGTRLTVV.

This clonotype was counted between two and nine times. The chain links TRBV7-8 to TRBJ2-7, with 10 nucleotides matching TRBD2. The junction had 7 bases not matched to a gene; V was cut back by 4 bases and J by 4 bases. Looked up from germline, CDR1 is SGHVS and CDR2 is FQNEAQ. CDR3 size: 15 residues. CDR3 protein: CASSSPQREGYEQYF. DNA for the CDR3: TGTGCCAGCAGCTCCCCACAGCGGGAGGGTTACGAGCAGTACTTC.

The V and J genes are TRBV28 and TRBJ2-3, with 7 bases that match TRBD2. This CDR3 comprises 15 residues. V trimming: 4 bases; J trimming: 0 bases; junction bases outside the gene matches: 4. Looked up from germline, CDR1 is MDHEN and CDR2 is SYDVKM. CDR3 nucleotides: TGTGCCAGCAGTTGGACTAGATCTAGCACAGATACGCAGTATTTT. Translation gives CASSWTRSSTDTQYF.

This clonotype has a handful of counts. The J gene is TRBJ2-7, the V gene TRBV20-1; weak D call: TRBD2 (5 bases). The CDR3 runs 13 residues. Germline values: CDR1 DFQATT, CDR2 SNEGSKA (reference sequence). V was shortened by 3 bases and J by 2 bases, with 11 bases between the two germline ends. CDR3 loop: CSARTTGAYEQYF. The CDR3 nucleotides are TGCAGTGCTAGGACTACCGGCGCCTACGAGCAGTACTTC.

This chain uses TRBV29-1 with TRBJ2-5; D is perhaps TRBD1 (10 bases). The CDR3 has 15 residues. CDR1 is SQVTM, CDR2 ANQGSEA, per germline. Trimming pared 6 bases from V and 5 bases from J, leaving 22 bases between. CDR3 bases: TGCAGCGTCAGCGGGGGGACAGGGGTGGAGGAGACCCAGTACTTC. Amino acids: CSVSGGTGVEETQYF.

V usage is TRBV6-6 and J usage is TRBJ1-6; the D is unclear. The CDR3 has 12 amino acids. Germline CDR1 reads MNHNY; CDR2 reads SVGAGI (reference sequence). Trimming cost V 2 bases and J 10 bases, with 6 bases left between them. For the CDR3, the DNA is TGTGCCAGCAGTTACCCCGAATCACCCCTCCACTTT. Protein sequence: CASSYPESPLHF.

The chain employs TRBV6-4 and TRBJ2-1; 7 nucleotides align to TRBD2. V lost 0 bases and J lost 7; bases outside the gene matches: 6. The CDR3 runs 15 residues. CDR1 is MRHNA, CDR2 SNTAGT, per germline. For the CDR3, the DNA is TGTGCCAGCAGTGACTCCGCGGGAGCTAGGAATGAGCAGTTCTTC. Residues: CASSDSAGARNEQFF.

The chain joins TRBV11-2 to TRBJ2-1; D gene unclear. Looked up from germline, CDR1 is SGHAT and CDR2 is FQNNGV. The CDR3 totals 15 residues. Trimming removed 5 bases at V and 8 bases at J, with 19 bases between. The CDR3 loop reads CASSPPERRWDEQFF. As DNA, the CDR3 is TGTGCCAGCAGCCCCCCCGAAAGAAGGTGGGATGAGCAGTTCTTC. The full variable domain, rest sourced from reference TRBV11-2 and TRBJ2-1, is EAGVAQSPRYKIIEKRQSVAFWCNPISGHATLYWYQQILGQGPKLLIQFQNNGVVDDSQLPKDRFSAERLKGVDSTLKIQPAKLEDSAVYLCASSPPERRWDEQFFGPGTRLTVL.

The chain couples TRBV2 to TRBJ2-1, with D possibly TRBD2 on 6 matching bases. V lost 9 bases to trimming and J lost 4 bases, with 13 bases between them. From germline, CDR1 is SNHLY and CDR2 FYNNEI. The CDR3 totals 13 residues. CDR3 DNA sequence: TGTGCCAGACAACTAGCCCTATACAATGAGCAGTTCTTC. Translation gives CARQLALYNEQFF.

Turning to this clonotype: A much larger clone is a single base away; this may be a read error. The chain employs TRBV29-1 and TRBJ1-2; D is unclear. The V gene lost 0 bases and the J gene lost 6 bases, with 8 bases spanning the gap. The CDR3 is made up of 12 amino acids. Germline loops: CDR1 SQVTM, CDR2 ANQGSEA. The CDR3 DNA is TGCAGCGTTGAAGAAGTAAAGGATGGCTACACCTTC. It is translated as CSVEEVKDGYTF.

The V gene is TRBV5-5, the J gene TRBJ2-7; the match to TRBD1 covers 8 bases. V was pared by 1 base and J by 3 bases, with 6 bases of the junction left unmatched. CDR1 and CDR2 (germline): SGHKS, YYEKEE (reference sequence). The CDR3 length is 15 residues. CDR3 sequence (DNA): TGTGCCAGCAGCTTGAGCCAGGGGGCATACTACGAGCAGTACTTC. It translates to CASSLSQGAYYEQYF.